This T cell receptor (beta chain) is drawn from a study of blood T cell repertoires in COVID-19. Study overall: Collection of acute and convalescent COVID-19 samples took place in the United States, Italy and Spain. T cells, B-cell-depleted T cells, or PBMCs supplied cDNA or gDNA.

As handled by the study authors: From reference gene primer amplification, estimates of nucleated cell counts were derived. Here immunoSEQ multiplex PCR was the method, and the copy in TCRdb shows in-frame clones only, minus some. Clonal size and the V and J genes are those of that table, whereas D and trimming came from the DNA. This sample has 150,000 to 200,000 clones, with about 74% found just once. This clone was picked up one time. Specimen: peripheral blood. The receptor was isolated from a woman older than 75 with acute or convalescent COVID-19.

CDR3 DNA: TGTGCCAGTAGTATTGAGGGTCAGAACTATGGCTACACCTTC. This codes for CASSIEGQNYGYTF. The rearrangement joins TRBV19 to TRBJ1-2; D gene unclear. In germline, CDR1 is LNHDA, CDR2 SQIVND (reference sequence). The V end was cut by 3 bases, the J end by 2 bases, with 10 bases between. CDR3 length equals 14 residues.